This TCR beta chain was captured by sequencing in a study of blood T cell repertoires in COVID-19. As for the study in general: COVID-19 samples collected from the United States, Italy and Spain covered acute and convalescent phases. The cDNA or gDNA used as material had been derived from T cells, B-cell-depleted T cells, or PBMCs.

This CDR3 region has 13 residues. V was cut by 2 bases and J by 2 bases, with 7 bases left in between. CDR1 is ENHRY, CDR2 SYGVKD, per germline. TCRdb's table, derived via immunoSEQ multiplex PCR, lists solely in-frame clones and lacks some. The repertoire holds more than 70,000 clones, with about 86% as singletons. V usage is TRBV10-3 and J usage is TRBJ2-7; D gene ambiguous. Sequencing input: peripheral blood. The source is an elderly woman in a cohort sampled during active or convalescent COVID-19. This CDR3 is CAISEGRTYEQYF. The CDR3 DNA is TGTGCCATCAGTGAGGGCAGGACCTACGAGCAGTACTTC.